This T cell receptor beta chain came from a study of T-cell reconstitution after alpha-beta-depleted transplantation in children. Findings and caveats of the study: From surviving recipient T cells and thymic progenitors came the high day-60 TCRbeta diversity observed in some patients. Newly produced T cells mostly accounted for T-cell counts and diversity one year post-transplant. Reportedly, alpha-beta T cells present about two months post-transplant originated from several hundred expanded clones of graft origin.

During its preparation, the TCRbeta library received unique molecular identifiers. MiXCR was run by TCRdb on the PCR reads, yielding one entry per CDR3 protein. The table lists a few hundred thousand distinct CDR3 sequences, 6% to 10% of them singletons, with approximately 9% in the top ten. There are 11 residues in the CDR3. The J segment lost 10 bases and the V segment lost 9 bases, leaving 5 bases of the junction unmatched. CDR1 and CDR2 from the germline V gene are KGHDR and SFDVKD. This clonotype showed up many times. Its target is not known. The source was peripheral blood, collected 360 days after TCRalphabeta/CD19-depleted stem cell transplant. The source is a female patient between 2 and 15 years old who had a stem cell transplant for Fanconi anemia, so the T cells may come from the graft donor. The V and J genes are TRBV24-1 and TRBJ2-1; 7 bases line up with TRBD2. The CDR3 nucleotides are TGTGCCACCGGGAGGGGTGGCGAGCAGTTCTTC. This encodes CATGRGGEQFF.